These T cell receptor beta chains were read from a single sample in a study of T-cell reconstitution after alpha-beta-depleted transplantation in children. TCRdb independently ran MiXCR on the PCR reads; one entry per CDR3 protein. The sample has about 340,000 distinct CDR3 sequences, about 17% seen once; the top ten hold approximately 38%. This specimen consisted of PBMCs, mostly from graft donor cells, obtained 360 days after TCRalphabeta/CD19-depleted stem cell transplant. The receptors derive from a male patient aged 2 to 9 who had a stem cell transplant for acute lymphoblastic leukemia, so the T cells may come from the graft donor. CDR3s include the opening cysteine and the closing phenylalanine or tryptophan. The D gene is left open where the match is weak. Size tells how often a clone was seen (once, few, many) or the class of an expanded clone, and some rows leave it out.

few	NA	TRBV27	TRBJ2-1	CASSTRTSYNEQFF	TGTGCCAGCAGTACAAGGACTTCCTACAATGAGCAGTTCTTC
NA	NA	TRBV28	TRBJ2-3	CASSFTGEYLHTDTQYF	TGTGCCAGCAGTTTTACGGGGGAATATCTTCACACAGATACGCAGTATTTT
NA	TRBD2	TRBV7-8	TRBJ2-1	CASSPRGGEQFF	TGTGCCAGCAGCCCGCGGGGGGGTGAGCAGTTCTTC
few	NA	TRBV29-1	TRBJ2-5	CSVGGGETQYF	TGCAGCGTTGGTGGTGGAGAGACCCAGTACTTC
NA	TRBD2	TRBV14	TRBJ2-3	CASSQELTSRRFTDTQYF	TGTGCCAGCAGCCAAGAGTTGACTAGCAGGAGGTTCACAGATACGCAGTATTTT
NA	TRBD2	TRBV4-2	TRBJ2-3	CASRGSSTDTQYF	TGTGCCAGCCGCGGGAGTAGCACAGATACGCAGTATTTT
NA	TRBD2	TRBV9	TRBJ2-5	CASSLMGGRRETQYF	TGTGCCAGCAGCTTAATGGGCGGGAGGAGGGAGACCCAGTACTTC
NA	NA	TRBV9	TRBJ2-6	CASSVDGSGANVLTF	TGTGCCAGCAGCGTAGATGGCTCTGGGGCCAACGTCCTGACTTTC
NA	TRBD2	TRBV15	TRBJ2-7	CATSTRAGAYEQYF	TGTGCCACCAGCACCCGAGCGGGAGCGTACGAGCAGTACTTC
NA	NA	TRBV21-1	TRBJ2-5	CASSKLAKDGSGETQYF	TGTGCCAGCAGCAAATTGGCCAAGGACGGGAGCGGAGAGACCCAGTACTTC
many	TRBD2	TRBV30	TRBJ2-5	CAWSVLEGGTSDELAETQYF	TGTGCCTGGAGTGTACTCGAAGGAGGGACTAGCGACGAGCTGGCGGAGACCCAGTACTTC
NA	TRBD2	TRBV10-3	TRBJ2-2	CAISSRGTSGTGGELFF	TGTGCCATCAGTTCGCGGGGGACTAGCGGGACGGGCGGGGAGCTGTTTTTT
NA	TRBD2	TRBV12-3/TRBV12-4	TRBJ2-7	CASSFGGRAYEQYF	TGTGCCAGCAGTTTCGGCGGGAGGGCCTACGAGCAGTACTTC
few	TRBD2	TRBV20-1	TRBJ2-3	CSARDFLAGEASDTQYF	TGCAGTGCTAGAGATTTCCTAGCGGGAGAGGCATCAGATACGCAGTATTTT
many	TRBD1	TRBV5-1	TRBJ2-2	CASSLGQATGELFF	TGCGCCAGCAGCCTAGGACAGGCCACCGGGGAGCTGTTTTTT
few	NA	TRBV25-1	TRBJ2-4	CASQGLLAKNIQYF	TGTGCCAGCCAAGGACTCTTAGCCAAAAACATTCAGTACTTC
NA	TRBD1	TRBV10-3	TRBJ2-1	CATKDRDNEQFF	TGTGCCACCAAGGACAGGGACAATGAGCAGTTCTTC
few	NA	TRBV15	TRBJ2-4	CASLSLDKNIQYF	TGTGCCAGCCTCTCCCTGGACAAAAACATTCAGTACTTC
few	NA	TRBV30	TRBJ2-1	CAWSGNNEQFF	TGTGCCTGGAGTGGGAACAACGAGCAGTTCTTC
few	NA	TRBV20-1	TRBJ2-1	CSASPLAELNNEQFF	TGCAGTGCTAGCCCTTTAGCGGAGCTAAACAATGAGCAGTTCTTC
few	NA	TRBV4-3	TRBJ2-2	CASSQDLGPGTGELFF	TGCGCCAGCAGCCAAGATCTGGGCCCGGGGACCGGGGAGCTGTTTTTT
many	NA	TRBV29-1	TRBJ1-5	CSVAGEGNQPQHF	TGCAGCGTTGCGGGGGAGGGCAATCAGCCCCAGCATTTT
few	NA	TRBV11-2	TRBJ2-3	CASSLPGGTDTQYF	TGTGCCAGCAGCTTGCCCGGGGGCACAGATACGCAGTATTTT
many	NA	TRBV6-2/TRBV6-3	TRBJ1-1	CASRPSGMNTEAFF	TGTGCCAGCAGACCTAGCGGAATGAACACTGAAGCTTTCTTT
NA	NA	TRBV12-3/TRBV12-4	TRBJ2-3	CASSPRRTSQLTDTQYF	TGTGCCAGCAGCCCCCGGCGAACTAGTCAGTTGACAGATACGCAGTATTTT
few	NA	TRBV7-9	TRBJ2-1	CASSFLRTKDSYNEQFF	TGTGCCAGCAGCTTCCTCAGGACCAAAGATAGCTACAATGAGCAGTTCTTC
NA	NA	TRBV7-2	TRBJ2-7	CASSLVVGGVYEQYF	TGTGCCAGCAGCTTAGTCGTAGGTGGGGTATACGAGCAGTACTTC
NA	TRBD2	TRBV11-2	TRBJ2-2	CASSRRIWGEGLTGELFF	TGTGCCAGCAGCCGACGTATCTGGGGGGAGGGCCTCACCGGGGAGCTGTTTTTT
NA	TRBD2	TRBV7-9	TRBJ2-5	CASSPRGAYETQYF	TGTGCCAGCAGCCCGCGGGGGGCGTACGAGACCCAGTACTTC
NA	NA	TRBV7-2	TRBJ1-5	CASSPPGWGQAQHF	TGTGCCAGCAGCCCCCCCGGGTGGGGGCAGGCCCAGCATTTT
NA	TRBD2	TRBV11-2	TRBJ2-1	CASSLAQLAGAAFF	TGTGCCAGCAGCTTAGCCCAACTAGCGGGAGCGGCGTTCTTC
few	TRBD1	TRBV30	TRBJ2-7	CAWQTGGTYEQYF	TGTGCCTGGCAGACAGGGGGCACCTACGAGCAGTACTTC
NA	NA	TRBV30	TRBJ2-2	CAWSVKGALNTGELFF	TGTGCCTGGAGTGTAAAAGGAGCTCTCAACACCGGGGAGCTGTTTTTT
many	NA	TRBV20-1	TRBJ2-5	CSATPRFREQETQYF	TGCAGTGCTACCCCCCGATTTAGGGAACAAGAGACCCAGTACTTC
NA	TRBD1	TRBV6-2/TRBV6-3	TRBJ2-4	CASGTGLRGVAKNIQYF	TGTGCCAGTGGGACAGGGCTAAGGGGAGTAGCCAAAAACATTCAGTACTTC
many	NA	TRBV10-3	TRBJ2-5	CAISEAGTTKETQYF	TGTGCCATCAGTGAGGCCGGAACGACTAAAGAGACCCAGTACTTC
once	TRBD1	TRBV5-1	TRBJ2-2	CASSFYRGNTWELFF	TGCGCCAGCAGCTTCTACAGGGGTAACACCTGGGAGCTGTTTTTT
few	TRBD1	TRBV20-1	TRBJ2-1	CSARRDRPNEQFF	TGCAGTGCTAGACGGGACAGGCCGAATGAGCAGTTCTTC
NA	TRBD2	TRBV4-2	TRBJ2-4	CASSHSGLAGVNIQYF	TGTGCCAGCAGCCATTCAGGGCTAGCGGGAGTGAACATTCAGTACTTC
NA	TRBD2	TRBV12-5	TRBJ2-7	CASGWGLVLSEQYF	TGTGCTAGTGGTTGGGGACTAGTTTTATCCGAGCAGTACTTC
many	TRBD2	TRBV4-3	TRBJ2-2	CASSQETGTSGTGELFF	TGCGCCAGCAGCCAAGAAACCGGGACTAGCGGGACCGGGGAGCTGTTTTTT
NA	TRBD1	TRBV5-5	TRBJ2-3	CASSSRRRGNEDADTQYF	TGTGCCAGCAGCTCCCGGCGCAGGGGGAACGAGGACGCAGATACGCAGTATTTT
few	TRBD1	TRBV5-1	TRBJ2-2	CASRPTGGFDTGELFF	TGCGCCAGCAGGCCGACAGGGGGCTTTGACACCGGGGAGCTGTTTTTT
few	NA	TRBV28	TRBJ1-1	CASSSWIRGTPEAFF	TGTGCCAGCAGCTCCTGGATCCGGGGAACGCCTGAAGCTTTCTTT
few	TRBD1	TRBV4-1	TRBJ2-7	CASSQVSPRGQRLTYEQYF	TGCGCCAGCAGCCAAGTATCCCCCCGGGGACAGAGGCTGACCTACGAGCAGTACTTC
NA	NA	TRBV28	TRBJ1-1	CASRTGGADTEAFF	TGTGCCAGTCGAACCGGGGGCGCCGACACTGAAGCTTTCTTT
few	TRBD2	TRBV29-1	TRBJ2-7	CSDLLRTSGSYEQYF	TGCAGCGATCTACTCCGGACTAGCGGGAGTTACGAGCAGTACTTC
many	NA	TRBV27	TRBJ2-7	CASSLRLAPYEQYF	TGTGCCAGCAGTTTAAGGTTAGCGCCCTACGAGCAGTACTTC
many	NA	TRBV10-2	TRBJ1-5	CASSEGHYQPQHF	TGCGCCAGCAGTGAAGGACATTATCAGCCCCAGCATTTT